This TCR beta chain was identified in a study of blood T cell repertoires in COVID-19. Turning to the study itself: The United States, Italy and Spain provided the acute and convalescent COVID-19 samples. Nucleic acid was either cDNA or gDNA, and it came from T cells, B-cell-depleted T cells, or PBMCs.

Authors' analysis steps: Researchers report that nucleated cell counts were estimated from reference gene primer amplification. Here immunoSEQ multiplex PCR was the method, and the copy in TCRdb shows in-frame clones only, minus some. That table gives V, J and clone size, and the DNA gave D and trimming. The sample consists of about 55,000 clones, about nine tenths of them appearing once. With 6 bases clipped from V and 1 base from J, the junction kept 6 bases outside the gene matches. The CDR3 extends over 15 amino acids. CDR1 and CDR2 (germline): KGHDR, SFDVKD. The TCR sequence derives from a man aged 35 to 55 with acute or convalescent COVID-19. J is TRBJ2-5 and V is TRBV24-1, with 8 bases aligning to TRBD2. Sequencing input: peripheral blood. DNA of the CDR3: TGTGCCACCAGTCTCCCGGGGGGGGGCCAAGAGACCCAGTACTTC. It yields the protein CATSLPGGGQETQYF.